These 18 T cell receptor beta chains share one sample of origin, sequenced in a study of T-cell reconstitution after alpha-beta-depleted transplantation in children (dated by TCRdb to the mid-2010s). Libraries were built with PCR. TCRdb shows the sequencer as Illumina HiSeq 2500. To normalize quantification of the TCRbeta repertoire, the TCR libraries were built with molecular barcoding that relied on unique molecular identifiers. TCRdb took the public reads, trimmed them with fastp at Q25, ran MiXCR for clone calling and kept in-frame beta chains. Rows matching on CDR3 protein sequence are summarized as one entry with the most common DNA and genes. This sample gives some 830,000 distinct CDR3 sequences in total; roughly 15% of them show up just once. The biggest ten clones account for around 5% of the sample. This specimen's treatment or condition label, per the study, means: allogeneic hematopoietic cell transplantation with graft depleted of TCRalphabeta T cells and CD19 B cells.

This material consisted of PBMCs, mostly from graft donor cells, taken 360 days after TCRalphabeta/CD19-depleted stem cell transplant. The origin of the receptors is a male patient under 18 who had a stem cell transplant for acute lymphoblastic leukemia, so the T cells may come from the graft donor.

This clonotype was seen at least ten times. The gene calls are TRBV5-1 and TRBJ1-2; 8 bases map to TRBD1. With 4 bases clipped from V and 5 bases from J, the junction kept 13 bases outside the gene matches. Germline V lookup: CDR1 SGHRS, CDR2 YFSETQ. CDR3 length: 16 amino acids. The chain's CDR3 is CASSRGQGVGVYGYTF. CDR3 DNA: TGCGCCAGCAGCCGCGGACAGGGAGTAGGAGTGTATGGCTACACCTTC.

In DNA form, the CDR3 reads TGTGCCAGCAGCCCCCCAGGTCTCGAGCAGTACTTC. Translating gives CASSPPGLEQYF. The genes are TRBV7-9 and TRBJ2-7, with unresolved D. In germline, CDR1 is SEHNR, CDR2 FQNEAQ (reference sequence). The CDR3 sequence is 12 residues long. Trimming took off 5 bases at V and 6 bases at J, with 11 bases between the two ends.

V is TRBV15 and J is TRBJ2-4; 9 nucleotides align to TRBD1. CDR1 and CDR2 (germline): LNHNV, YYDKDF (reference sequence). The CDR3 has 16 residues. The V segment lost 3 bases and the J segment 9 bases; nucleotides outside the gene matches: 12. The CDR3 DNA reads TGTGCCACCAGCAGGCTTCCTCCGGGACAGGGAGCCATTCAGTACTTC. Translating it yields CATSRLPPGQGAIQYF.

This clonotype was recorded at least ten times. The chain is built from TRBV5-6 and TRBJ2-1; 11 bases align to TRBD2. The CDR3 extends over 14 amino acids. V lost 5 bases and J lost 10; bases outside the gene matches: 8. Germline values: CDR1 SGHDT, CDR2 YYEEEE. The CDR3, as DNA: TGTGCCAGCAGGTTACTAGCGGGAGTGGAAGAGCAGTTCTTC. As protein: CASRLLAGVEEQFF.

V gene TRBV5-8 combines with J gene TRBJ2-7; 8 nucleotides line up with TRBD1. The germline CDR1 and CDR2 sequences are SGHTS and YDEGEE. V shed 2 bases, J shed 7 bases, and the junction held 5 bases outside the gene matches. The CDR3 is made up of 13 amino acids. DNA for the CDR3: TGTGCCAGCAGCTTCACAGGGGGTGTGGAGCAGTACTTC. Its protein product is CASSFTGGVEQYF.

J is TRBJ2-5 and V is TRBV10-3, with a possible D match to TRBD1 (5 bases). The ends were cut back, 6 bases at V and 5 bases at J, with 16 bases in the middle. From germline, CDR1 is ENHRY and CDR2 SYGVKD. The CDR3 covers 14 residues. The CDR3: CAIRMGQGGETQYF. The CDR3 DNA follows: TGTGCCATCAGGATGGGGCAGGGTGGGGAGACCCAGTACTTC.

The chain employs TRBV10-3 and TRBJ1-5; D ambiguous. Trimming left V 8 bases short and J 0 bases short, with 14 bases between. The CDR3 is 15 residues long. Per the germline V gene, CDR1 is ENHRY and CDR2 is SYGVKD. The CDR3 DNA reads TGTGCCATCGGCCCGGGCCCCCCTAGCAATCAGCCCCAGCATTTT. This gives the protein CAIGPGPPSNQPQHF.

At least ten counts were recorded for this clonotype. CDR3 region: CASSSRGQGGTGELFF. As DNA, the CDR3 is TGCGCCAGCAGCTCCCGAGGACAGGGTGGGACCGGGGAGCTGTTTTTT. The chain carries TRBV5-1 and TRBJ2-2, with 8 nucleotides matching TRBD1. From germline, CDR1 is SGHRS and CDR2 YFSETQ. Losses at the gene ends were 3 bases for V and 5 bases for J; bases not matched to a gene: 9. CDR3 length equals 16 residues.

In this sample, this clonotype turned up a few times. The V gene is TRBV25-1, the J gene TRBJ2-5; TRBD2 is a possible D gene (6 bases). Trimming took 0 bases from V and 5 from J, leaving 13 bases between them. The CDR3 covers 15 residues. The germline V gene has CDR1 MGHDK and CDR2 SYGVNS. CDR3: CASSEYWPAGETQYF. DNA for the CDR3: TGTGCCAGCAGTGAATATTGGCCGGCGGGGGAGACCCAGTACTTC.

There are a few counts of this clonotype. The V call is TRBV4-1, the J call TRBJ2-3, with 7 bases lining up with TRBD2. V lost 2 bases to trimming and J lost 1 base; unmatched junction nucleotides: 12. The CDR3 length is 18 residues. Germline-derived CDR1 and CDR2 are MGHRA and YSYEKL. CDR3 residues: CASSQSRGIRGGTDTQYF. The CDR3 region has the DNA TGCGCCAGCAGCCAATCTCGGGGGATCCGGGGGGGCACAGATACGCAGTATTTT.

This clonotype was counted at least ten times. CDR3 loop: CSAKGGNEQFF. For the CDR3, the DNA is TGCAGCGCCAAGGGAGGGAATGAGCAGTTCTTC. The genes are TRBV29-1 and TRBJ2-1; the match to TRBD2 covers 7 bases. CDR1 SQVTM and CDR2 ANQGSEA come from the germline V gene. This CDR3 spans 11 amino acids. Trimming at V came to 7 bases and at J to 7 bases, leaving 4 bases not matched to a gene.

The genes are TRBV12-3 or TRBV12-4 and TRBJ2-1; D perhaps matches TRBD2 (6 bases). The V gene lost 2 bases and the J gene lost 0 bases, with 11 bases spanning the gap. The CDR3 covers 16 residues. CDR3 loop: CASSLSGSTSYNEQFF. CDR3 coding DNA: TGTGCCAGCAGTTTAAGCGGGTCGACCTCCTACAATGAGCAGTTCTTC.

This clonotype appeared a few times. The rearrangement joins TRBV27 to TRBJ2-5, with D perhaps TRBD2 (6 bases). Germline CDR1 and CDR2: MNHEY and SMNVEV (reference sequence). V was shortened by 7 bases and J by 6 bases, with 18 bases between the two germline ends. The length of the CDR3 is 14 residues. The CDR3 protein is CASKAGTRRKTQYF. CDR3 nucleotides: TGTGCCAGCAAGGCGGGGACGCGGAGAAAGACCCAGTACTTC.

This clonotype has just a few counts. The gene calls are TRBV12-3 or TRBV12-4 and TRBJ2-7, with D hard to call. V lost 3 bases and J 5 bases, leaving 11 bases between the germline ends. This CDR3 has 13 residues. In nucleotides, the CDR3 is TGTGCCAGCAGTTTGGTTACGTCCAACGAGCAGTACTTC. Protein product: CASSLVTSNEQYF.

The sample holds a few counts of this clonotype. The chain is built from TRBV3-1 and TRBJ2-3; D gene ambiguous. CDR1 is LGHDT, CDR2 YNNKEL, per germline (reference sequence). This CDR3 has 14 amino acids. V was clipped by 1 base and J by 4 bases, with 9 bases between them. The CDR3 loop is CASSQGVQADTQYF. DNA of the CDR3: TGTGCCAGCAGCCAAGGGGTTCAGGCAGATACGCAGTATTTT.

The genes are TRBV5-1 and TRBJ2-7, with TRBD2 identical over 7 bases. Per the germline V gene, CDR1 is SGHRS and CDR2 is YFSETQ. The CDR3 runs to 16 residues. Trimming removed 0 bases from V and 4 bases from J; junction bases left unmatched: 10. The CDR3 sequence is CASSLEGGGRAYEQYF. CDR3 in DNA: TGCGCCAGCAGCTTGGAGGGAGGCGGGAGAGCGTACGAGCAGTACTTC.

In its sample, this clonotype was seen a few times. Here the CDR3 reads CASSLEWGRPTGAFF. CDR3 coding DNA: TGCGCCAGCAGCTTGGAGTGGGGGCGCCCAACGGGAGCTTTCTTT. J is TRBJ1-1 and V is TRBV5-1; a possible D gene is TRBD1 (6 bases). The CDR3 consists of 15 residues. Trimming stripped 0 bases from V and 10 bases from J, with 19 bases between. CDR1 and CDR2 (germline): SGHRS, YFSETQ.

Written as DNA, the CDR3 is TGTGCCAGCAGCGACGGGACCCCCGCTGAGCAGTTCTTC. Encoded protein: CASSDGTPAEQFF. The V gene is TRBV9, the J gene TRBJ2-1; tentatively, D is TRBD1 or TRBD2 (5 bases each). V lost 3 bases to trimming and J lost 9 bases, with 13 bases between them. Germline CDR1 and CDR2: SGDLS and YYNGEE. The CDR3 is made up of 13 amino acids.